These T cell receptor beta chains were read from a single sample in a study of OX40 agonist ivuxolimab in advanced cancers. TCRdb's copy holds only in-frame clones and misses some; the assay was immunoSEQ multiplex PCR. The sample lists over 60,000 clones; about four fifths were seen once. Sequencing used CD4+ or CD8+ T cells sorted from blood, obtained in a trial of the OX40 agonist ivuxolimab. The receptors stem from an adult with an advanced solid tumor such as melanoma, head and neck, liver or kidney cancer. Each CDR3 is given with its conserved first and last residue. Fields, in order: V gene, CDR3 protein.

V: TRBV21-1; CDR3: CANTPSGGQDFSGNTIYF
V: TRBV4-1; CDR3: CASSQPLGRTNTEAFF
V: TRBV29-1; CDR3: CSVEWAAQETQYF
V: TRBV5-1; CDR3: CASSLGAGSQETQYF
V: TRBV18; CDR3: CASSPLLGAEGDADTQYF
V: TRBV7-9; CDR3: CASSPRAGGGNTEAFF
V: TRBV6-1; CDR3: CATTGTGWTQPQHF
V: TRBV2; CDR3: CATQRTPSDTQYF
V: TRBV10-1; CDR3: CASRGKGGGLHYGYTF
V: TRBV4-1; CDR3: CASSLGLAGVVDEQFF
V: TRBV10-2; CDR3: CASSEIWGVTNEKLFF
V: TRBV14; CDR3: CASSQLGTGERYGYTF
V: TRBV19; CDR3: CASSTPGTSTNYGYTF
V: TRBV4-2; CDR3: CASSQGERANEKLFF
V: TRBV5-1; CDR3: CASSLGDWGTDTQYF
V: TRBV28; CDR3: CASSLQGRGYTF
V: TRBV10-2; CDR3: CASSEAGPVNTGELFF
V: TRBV4-3; CDR3: CASSQETGTSIYNEQFF
V: TRBV5-1; CDR3: CASSGDSSSGNTIYF
V: TRBV7-9; CDR3: CASSPFGGGDEKLFF
V: TRBV9; CDR3: CASSVRTGSTDTQYF
V: TRBV5-1; CDR3: CASSSLGLAGEQYF
V: TRBV28; CDR3: CASRTGGSDQPQHF
V: TRBV29-1; CDR3: CSVEGWVRGENYGYTF
V: TRBV9; CDR3: CASSVVGYTGELFF
V: TRBV5-6; CDR3: CASSLAGGSTDTQYF
V: TRBV7-2; CDR3: CASSLGGSGRGDTQYF
V: TRBV15; CDR3: CATSPGRANTEAFF
V: TRBV27; CDR3: CASSLYGGEKLFF
V: TRBV19; CDR3: CASSPGFGLAGGYTGELFF
V: TRBV9; CDR3: CASSASDRQETQYF
V: TRBV6-5; CDR3: CASSYSGQTGKLFF
V: TRBV5-5; CDR3: CASSLGWGQPQHF
V: TRBV19; CDR3: CASSSQVARSVETQYF
V: TRBV5-1; CDR3: CASSWALTGAKNIQYF
V: TRBV7-2; CDR3: CASSLAGGQDTQYF
V: TRBV30; CDR3: CAWSLRGAPNTGELFF
V: TRBV7-9; CDR3: CASSLGTTNTEAFF
V: TRBV30; CDR3: CAWGRQGSYEQYF
V: TRBV2; CDR3: CARDSLKGYTF
V: TRBV7-2; CDR3: CASSLGRLAGTQETQYF
V: TRBV7-9; CDR3: CASSPGGVGTEAFF
V: TRBV19; CDR3: CASSMTGVRGGPNIGTDTQYF
V: TRBV5-4; CDR3: CASSYDRGYGTQYF
V: TRBV7-3; CDR3: CASSSQGGQPQHF
V: TRBV7-2; CDR3: CASSLYGTQGETQYF
V: TRBV5-1; CDR3: CASSLQNSPLHF
V: TRBV6-1; CDR3: CASIHTYNEQFF
V: TRBV20-1; CDR3: CSARVGTEAFF
V: TRBV5-1; CDR3: CASSLDRETANYGYTF
V: TRBV5-4; CDR3: CASSLLVKGNTEAFF